The 28 T cell receptor beta chains reported below all come from one sample, sequenced in a study of control samples from healthy donors and cancer patients. The assay was immunoSEQ multiplex PCR, and TCRdb's table has in-frame clones only and misses some. The sample has about 120,000 clones, around 92% seen once. Material for sequencing was PBMCs. The receptors derive from a man older than 75 with head and neck cancer.

J is TRBJ2-2 and V is TRBV4-1; 11 nucleotides align to TRBD2. From germline, CDR1 is MGHRA and CDR2 YSYEKL. V gave up 6 bases and J gave up 4 bases; unmatched junction bases: 10. This CDR3 has 17 amino acids. CDR3 in amino acids: CASRSTSGVSGTGELFF. As DNA, the CDR3 is TGCGCCAGCAGGTCGACTAGCGGGGTGTCGGGCACCGGGGAGCTGTTTTTT.

In the case of this clone: The sample contains more than one DNA sequence encoding this CDR3. As DNA, the CDR3 is TGTGCCAGTAGTATAAGTCGCAACACTGAAGCTTTCTTT. Its translation: CASSISRNTEAFF. The chain carries TRBV19 and TRBJ1-1, with no clear D. V was trimmed by 2 bases and J by 2 bases, leaving 6 bases between them. This CDR3 is built from 13 residues. CDR1 and CDR2 (germline): LNHDA, SQIVND (reference sequence).

The genes are TRBV30 and TRBJ1-6; D is uncertain. Germline CDR1 reads GTSNPN; CDR2 reads SVGIG (reference sequence). V was clipped by 0 bases and J by 14 bases, with 8 bases between them. The CDR3 extends over 11 amino acids. This CDR3 reads CAWSVAQALHF. The CDR3 bases are TGTGCCTGGAGTGTAGCTCAGGCCCTCCACTTT.

The rearrangement joins TRBV2 to TRBJ2-6; the D is unclear. Trimming cost V 6 bases and J 4 bases, with 1 base left between them. CDR3 length equals 11 residues. Germline CDR1 is SNHLY and CDR2 is FYNNEI. The CDR3: CASRGANVLTF. CDR3 nucleotide sequence: TGTGCCAGCAGGGGGGCCAACGTCCTGACTTTC.

CDR3 region: CASSLVLDANEQFF. The CDR3 region has the DNA TGCGCCAGCAGCTTGGTTCTAGACGCCAATGAGCAGTTCTTC. This chain uses TRBV5-1 with TRBJ2-1, with D uncertain. The germline V gene has CDR1 SGHRS and CDR2 YFSETQ. V was shortened by 0 bases and J by 6 bases, with 10 bases between the two germline ends. The CDR3 loop spans 14 amino acids.

The chain employs TRBV6-5 and TRBJ1-1, with 8 bases lining up with TRBD1. The CDR3 runs 14 residues. The germline gives CDR1 MNHEY, CDR2 SVGAGI. The V gene end was trimmed by 4 bases and the J gene end by 1 base; junction bases not matched to a gene: 2. CDR3 nucleotide sequence: TGTGCCAGCAGTTTTACAGGGGGGAACACTGAAGCTTTCTTT. It codes for CASSFTGGNTEAFF.

In the case of this clone: A junction end diverges from the germline sequence, so it may reflect a read error. The rearrangement joins TRBV11-2 to TRBJ1-2; D is unclear. CDR3 length equals 11 residues. Germline V gene lookup returns CDR1 SGHAT and CDR2 FQNNGV. The CDR3 DNA sequence: TGTGCCAGCAGCTTAGACTACGGCTACACCTTC. It translates to CASSLDYGYTF.

V gene TRBV14 combines with J gene TRBJ1-2; a weak D match, TRBD1 (5 bases). Germline V lookup: CDR1 SGHDN, CDR2 FVKESK. The CDR3 runs 15 residues. Trimming pared 0 bases from V and 4 bases from J, leaving 12 bases between. Here the CDR3 DNA reads TGTGCCAGCAGCCAAGACCTGGGACGGATCTATGGCTACACCTTC. Its protein is CASSQDLGRIYGYTF.

This chain uses TRBV19 with TRBJ1-5, with D unresolved. V was shortened by 1 base and J by 2 bases, with 6 bases between the two germline ends. This CDR3 region has 14 residues. Germline V CDR1 and CDR2: LNHDA, SQIVND (reference sequence). CDR3 coding DNA: TGTGCCAGTAGTATAGGTATAGGCAATCAGCCCCAGCATTTT. Encoded protein: CASSIGIGNQPQHF.

The V gene is TRBV5-6, the J gene TRBJ1-2; D gene uncertain. Germline CDR1 reads SGHDT; CDR2 reads YYEEEE. There are 15 residues in the CDR3. Trimming pared 4 bases from V and 3 bases from J, leaving 16 bases between. The CDR3 DNA is TGTGCCAGCAGCCAGGTGCGGGATAATCACTATGGCTACACCTTC. It encodes CASSQVRDNHYGYTF.

The gene calls are TRBV10-3 and TRBJ2-1; 9 nucleotides agree with TRBD2. Trimming cost V 0 bases and J 6 bases; bases outside gene matches: 9. The CDR3 is 17 residues long. Per germline, CDR1 ENHRY and CDR2 SYGVKD. The CDR3 DNA reads TGTGCCATCAGTGAGTCGGCTACGGGCGGGGGGGTCAATGAGCAGTTCTTC. Translating gives CAISESATGGGVNEQFF.

This clone appeared once. The chain is built from TRBV5-6 and TRBJ1-5; 10 bases are shared with TRBD1. J lost 0 bases, V lost 4 bases, and 4 bases had no gene match. This CDR3 has 16 amino acids. In germline, CDR1 is SGHDT, CDR2 YYEEEE. The CDR3 DNA is TGTGCCAGCAGCGCCGGGACAGGGGATAGCAATCAGCCCCAGCATTTT. Translation gives CASSAGTGDSNQPQHF. Filled out from reference TRBV5-6 and TRBJ1-5, the complete variable domain reads DAGVTQSPTHLIKTRGQQVTLRCSPKSGHDTVSWYQQALGQGPQFIFQYYEEEERQRGNFPDRFSGHQFPNYSSELNVNALLLGDSALYLCASSAGTGDSNQPQHFGDGTRLSIL.

The chain joins TRBV11-3 to TRBJ2-7; TRBD2 matches at 15 bases. Unmatched junction bases numbered 6, after V lost 5 bases and J lost 4 bases. CDR3 length equals 16 residues. Looked up from germline, CDR1 is SGHNT and CDR2 is YENEEA. The CDR3 DNA sequence: TGTGCCAGCAGCCCGGGGACTAGCGGGAGGACATACGAGCAGTACTTC. This codes for CASSPGTSGRTYEQYF.

About this clone itself: Other nucleotide sequences in the sample specify the same CDR3. The rearrangement links TRBV6-5 to TRBJ1-2, with 10 bases aligning to TRBD1. This CDR3 has 13 residues. J lost 4 bases, V lost 6 bases, and 2 bases had no gene match. Germline-derived CDR1 and CDR2 are MNHEY and SVGAGI. CDR3 nucleotides: TGTGCCAGCAGGACAGGGGGCGGCTATGGCTACACCTTC. It is translated as CASRTGGGYGYTF.

V and J are TRBV4-1 and TRBJ2-6; no reliable D call. This CDR3 contains 13 residues. Trimming took off 6 bases at V and 4 bases at J, with 7 bases between the two ends. Germline V gene data show CDR1 as MGHRA and CDR2 as YSYEKL. The CDR3 bases are TGCGCCAGCAGTCCCCCGGGGGCCAACGTCCTGACTTTC. Its translation is CASSPPGANVLTF.

The J gene is TRBJ1-5, the V gene TRBV12-3 or TRBV12-4; D uncertain. The CDR3 extends over 13 amino acids. V lost 5 bases and J 9 bases, leaving 14 bases between the germline ends. In nucleotides, the CDR3 is TGTGCCAGCAGTCCCGGGAAAACGACGCCCCAGCATTTT. This encodes CASSPGKTTPQHF.

CDR3 DNA: TGTGCCAGCAGCATGAGCTCTGGGGCCAACGTCCTGACTTTC. Translation gives CASSMSSGANVLTF. J is TRBJ2-6 and V is TRBV3-1 (or the pseudogene TRBV3-2); D is ambiguous. Deletions cut 5 bases from V and 0 bases from J, with 5 bases between. Germline loops: CDR1 LGHDT, CDR2 YNNKEL (reference sequence). The CDR3 runs 14 residues.

The chain couples TRBV21-1 to TRBJ2-6; the D segment call TRBD1 is taken from the table without a DNA check. TRBV21-1 constitutes a pseudogene. The CDR3 totals 21 residues. The CDR3 sequence is CASSKAWDRRALPSGANVLTF. In DNA, the CDR3 is TGTGCCAGCAGCAAAGCTTGGGACAGACGAGCCTTGCCCTCTGGGGCCAACGTCCTGACTTTC.

The V and J genes are TRBV11-2 and TRBJ1-6; possibly TRBD1 for D (6 bases). This CDR3 has 15 amino acids. CDR1 is SGHAT, CDR2 FQNNGV, per germline. Between the trimmed V and J ends, which lost 5 bases and 5 bases, there was a span of 13 bases. The CDR3 loop reads CASSPRDINNSPLHF. CDR3 coding DNA: TGTGCCAGCAGCCCGCGGGACATAAATAATTCACCCCTCCACTTT. Filled out from reference TRBV11-2 and TRBJ1-6, the complete variable domain reads EAGVAQSPRYKIIEKRQSVAFWCNPISGHATLYWYQQILGQGPKLLIQFQNNGVVDDSQLPKDRFSAERLKGVDSTLKIQPAKLEDSAVYLCASSPRDINNSPLHFGNGTRLTVT.

CDR3 nucleotide sequence: TGTGCCAGTAGTATAAACAGGGCAGAGACCCAGTACTTC. Amino acids: CASSINRAETQYF. The chain uses TRBV19 and TRBJ2-5; maybe TRBD1 (6 bases). Germline loops: CDR1 LNHDA, CDR2 SQIVND (reference sequence). This CDR3 is 13 amino acids long. The V end lost 2 bases, the J end lost 4 bases, and 8 bases lay between the germline ends.

The gene calls are TRBV5-1 and TRBJ1-2; 7 bases are shared with TRBD1. This CDR3 comprises 19 residues. From germline, CDR1 is SGHRS and CDR2 YFSETQ. The V gene end was trimmed by 0 bases and the J gene end by 1 base; junction bases not matched to a gene: 15. The CDR3 DNA is TGCGCCAGCAGCTTGGGCGGACCCCGGGACAGAAGAGTTAACTATGGCTACACCTTC. Translation gives CASSLGGPRDRRVNYGYTF. Supplemented by reference TRBV5-1 and TRBJ1-2, the full variable domain reads KAGVTQTPRYLIKTRGQQVTLSCSPISGHRSVSWYQQTPGQGLQFLFEYFSETQRNKGNFPGRFSGRQFSNSRSEMNVSTLELGDSALYLCASSLGGPRDRRVNYGYTFGSGTRLTVV.

There are a few counts of this clone. The chain is built from TRBV6-5 and TRBJ1-1; possibly TRBD1 for D (5 bases). This CDR3 contains 14 residues. V was pared by 6 bases and J by 1 base, with 12 bases between. CDR1 is MNHEY and CDR2 is SVGAGI in the germline V gene. This CDR3 reads CASRNRDRNTEAFF. The CDR3 bases are TGTGCCAGCAGGAATAGGGACCGGAACACTGAAGCTTTCTTT.

This chain uses TRBV27 with TRBJ1-3; D uncertain. V lost 3 bases to trimming and J lost 0 bases, with 12 bases between them. Germline CDR1 reads MNHEY; CDR2 reads SMNVEV (reference sequence). The CDR3 loop spans 16 amino acids. CDR3 DNA sequence: TGTGCCAGCAGTTTGACGACGCAAAGCTCTGGAAACACCATATATTTT. Protein: CASSLTTQSSGNTIYF.

The rearrangement uses TRBV6-5 and TRBJ2-3; no definite D call. Trimming stripped 5 bases from V and 2 bases from J, with 14 bases between. CDR1 and CDR2 (germline): MNHEY, SVGAGI. The CDR3 totals 15 residues. CDR3 sequence (DNA): TGTGCCAGCAGTACCTACCGGGCCCTCACAGATACGCAGTATTTT. Translating it yields CASSTYRALTDTQYF.

The chain uses TRBV14 and TRBJ2-7, with D hard to call. V was cut by 1 base and J by 5 bases, with 9 bases left in between. The CDR3 has 13 amino acids. Germline-derived CDR1 and CDR2 are SGHDN and FVKESK. CDR3 region: CASSQGRMDEQYF. The CDR3 DNA follows: TGTGCCAGCAGCCAAGGACGGATGGACGAGCAGTACTTC.

This chain uses TRBV5-4 with TRBJ2-7; TRBD2 matches at 10 bases. Germline CDR1 is SGHNT and CDR2 is YYREEE (reference sequence). J lost 4 bases, V lost 2 bases, and 15 bases had no gene match. This CDR3 has 18 residues. The DNA of the CDR3 is TGTGCCAGCAGCTTTAGCGCTAGCGGGAGATGGGGGGGGTACGAGCAGTACTTC. Translation gives CASSFSASGRWGGYEQYF.

This sequence joins TRBV5-1 and TRBJ2-1, with TRBD1 matching 8 bases. Germline V lookup: CDR1 SGHRS, CDR2 YFSETQ. Trimming took 4 bases from V and 12 from J; bases not matched to a gene: 15. This CDR3 region has 15 residues. CDR3 DNA sequence: TGCGCCAGCAGCCGGGACAGGACCAGCGCTGAGGTGCAGTTCTTC. Protein product: CASSRDRTSAEVQFF.

The V gene is TRBV6-1, the J gene TRBJ2-3; TRBD1 or TRBD2 may be the D gene (5 bases each). The germline CDR1 and CDR2 sequences are MNHNS and SASEGT. V gave up 1 base and J gave up 3 bases, with 14 bases separating them. CDR3 size: 16 residues. The CDR3 nucleotides read TGTGCCAGCAGTGAAGAGGGGCGGGCGGCTACAGATACGCAGTATTTT. Translation gives CASSEEGRAATDTQYF.